The entry that follows covers one T cell receptor beta chain sequence. One end of the junction is discordant with germline, which a read error may explain. TCRdb fed the PCR reads into MiXCR, producing one record per CDR3 protein. The sample lists approximately 54,000 distinct CDR3 sequences; almost 25% were seen once. These data belong to a study of molecular identifiers for immune sequencing clone quantification. Naive CD8 T cells were FACS-sorted by CD8+CD4-CCR7+CD45RA+ markers. This clonotype was obtained from a human donor in good health. Some libraries in this study had Jurkat cell RNA spiked in. The sample consisted of naive CD8+ T cells from blood, with Jurkat cell RNA spiked in. Described subset: FACS-sorted CD8+CD4-CCR7+CD45RA+ naive T cells.

The CDR3 here is CASSYIEAGADVLTF. CDR3 bases: TGTGCCAGCAGTTACATCGAGGCTGGGGCCGACGTCCTGACTTTC. The genes are TRBV6-5 and TRBJ2-6, with D perhaps TRBD1 (5 bases). CDR1 MNHEY and CDR2 SVGAGI come from the germline V gene. CDR3 length equals 15 residues.